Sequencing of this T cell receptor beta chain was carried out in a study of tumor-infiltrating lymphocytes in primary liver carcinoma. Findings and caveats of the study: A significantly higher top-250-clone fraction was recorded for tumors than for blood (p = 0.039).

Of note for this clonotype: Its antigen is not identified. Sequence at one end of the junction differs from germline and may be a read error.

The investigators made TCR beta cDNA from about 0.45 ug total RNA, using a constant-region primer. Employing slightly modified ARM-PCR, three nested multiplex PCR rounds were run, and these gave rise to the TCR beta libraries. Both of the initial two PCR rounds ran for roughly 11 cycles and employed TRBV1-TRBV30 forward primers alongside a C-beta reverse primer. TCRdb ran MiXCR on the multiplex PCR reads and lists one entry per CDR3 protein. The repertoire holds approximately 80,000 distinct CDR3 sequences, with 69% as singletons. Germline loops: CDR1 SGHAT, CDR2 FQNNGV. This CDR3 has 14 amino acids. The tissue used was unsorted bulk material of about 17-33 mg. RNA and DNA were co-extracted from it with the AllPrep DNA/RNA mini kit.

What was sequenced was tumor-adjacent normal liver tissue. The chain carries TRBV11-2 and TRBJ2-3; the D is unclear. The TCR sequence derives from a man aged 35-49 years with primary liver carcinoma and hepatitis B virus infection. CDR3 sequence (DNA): TGTGCCAGCAGCTTAGGACTTTACGCCGATATGCAGTACTTT. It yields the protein CASSLGLYADMQYF.